This TCR beta chain is drawn from a study of response to subunit inactivated influenza vaccine. TCRdb analysed the RT-PCR reads with MiXCR anew, one entry per CDR3 protein. The table shows just under 550,000 distinct CDR3 sequences, with approximately 24% occurring only once. With 6 bases removed from V and 2 bases from J, the gap between germline ends came to 16 bases. The V gene's germline CDR1 is DFQATT and CDR2 SNEGSKA (reference sequence). The CDR3 has 15 amino acids. This same sample was also part of a study on T cells expressing NK-cell markers. That publication notes: For TCR beta, cDNA was produced by 5'RACE template switching with UMIs. The authors sequenced eight donors, of whom seven were HCMV-seropositive and one was seronegative. Once again these clonotypes came out on top in the CD3+CD56-NKG2C+ fraction of a few donors.

Sequenced here: CD4+ T cells sorted from PBMCs, sampled 11 to 12 days after vaccination. This receptor was taken from a middle-aged man who received an inactivated influenza vaccine. The J gene is TRBJ2-2, the V gene TRBV20-1; D gene uncertain. CDR3 nucleotide sequence: TGCAGTGCCTCCCTGGGTGGGTTTAACACCGGGGAGCTGTTTTTT. Encoded protein: CSASLGGFNTGELFF.